The source of this TCR beta chain is a study of tumor-infiltrating lymphocytes in primary liver carcinoma. TCR beta cDNA was prepared out of roughly 450 ng total RNA by means of a constant-region primer. Libraries covering TCR beta were generated through three nested multiplex PCR rounds (using a slightly modified ARM-PCR). MiXCR, run by TCRdb on the multiplex PCR reads, gives a single entry per CDR3 protein. The data show about 20,000 distinct CDR3 sequences, roughly 79% seen once. As for this clonotype: Germline and junction disagree at one end, which may indicate a read error.

Between roughly 18 and 30 mg of unsorted bulk tissue served as the source from which RNA and DNA were co-extracted. Tumor samples all exceeded 75% viable tumor cells. The source material was liver tumor tissue from sampling region 4. The subset was: tumor region T4, right-lateral pole. The sequence was obtained from a woman under 40 with primary liver carcinoma and hepatitis B virus infection.

CDR3 bases: TGTGCCTGGACCGACCAGGTGAACAATGAAGCTTTCTTT. This codes for CAWTDQVNNEAFF. V and J are TRBV30 and TRBJ1-1; D uncertain. Germline V lookup: CDR1 GTSNPN, CDR2 SVGIG (reference sequence). CDR3 length: 13 amino acids.